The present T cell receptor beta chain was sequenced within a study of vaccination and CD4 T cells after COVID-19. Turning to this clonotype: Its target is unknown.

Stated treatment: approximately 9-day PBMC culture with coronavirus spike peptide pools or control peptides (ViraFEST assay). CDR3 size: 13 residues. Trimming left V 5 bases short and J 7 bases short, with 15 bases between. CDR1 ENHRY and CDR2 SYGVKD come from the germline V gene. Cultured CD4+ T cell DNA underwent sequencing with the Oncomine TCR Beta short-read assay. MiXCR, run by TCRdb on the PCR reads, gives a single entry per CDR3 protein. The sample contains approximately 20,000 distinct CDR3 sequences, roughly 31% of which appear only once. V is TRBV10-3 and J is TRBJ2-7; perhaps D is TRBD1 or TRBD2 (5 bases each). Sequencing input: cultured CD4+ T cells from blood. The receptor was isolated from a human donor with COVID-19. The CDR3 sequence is CAISRDDAREQYF. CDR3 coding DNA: TGTGCCATCAGTCGGGACGACGCTCGGGAGCAGTACTTC.